This is a list of T cell receptor beta chains from one sample in a study of blood T cell repertoires in COVID-19. The protocol was immunoSEQ multiplex PCR, while the TCRdb copy is restricted to in-frame clones and leaves out a portion. The sample lists 50,000 to 65,000 clones; about 89% were seen once. The sequenced material came from peripheral blood. Receptors originate from a woman in her fifties or sixties with active or convalescent COVID-19. Both conserved end residues are part of each CDR3. D genes are given only for firm matches. Clone size appears in some rows only: once, few, many, or a class for an expanded clone.

>TRBV5-1|TRBJ2-7|NA|NA
TGCGCCAGCAGCTTGAGGGCCGTGACAGGGACTTACGAGCAGTACTTC
CASSLRAVTGTYEQYF
>TRBV28|TRBJ1-6|TRBD1|NA
TGTGCCAGCAGCGCGGGACAGGGTAATTCACCCCTCCACTTT
CASSAGQGNSPLHF
>TRBV7-9|TRBJ2-1|TRBD2|few
TGTGCCAGCAGCTTAGCGATCAGGAGCGGGGGGCCTGAGCAGTTCTTC
CASSLAIRSGGPEQFF
>TRBV6-2/TRBV6-3|TRBJ2-3|TRBD2|NA
TGTGCCAGCAGTTTGAGCCGGGGGGAGGGCACAGATACGCAGTATTTT
CASSLSRGEGTDTQYF
>TRBV6-1|TRBJ1-1|NA|NA
TGTGCCAGCAGTGAAGCTTCCGGGGTGGAAGCTTTCTTT
CASSEASGVEAFF
>TRBV27|TRBJ1-5|NA|NA
TGTGCCAGCAGTTTAAGGGGGAATCAGCCCCAGCATTTT
CASSLRGNQPQHF
>TRBV7-6|TRBJ2-6|NA|NA
TGTGCCAGCGGAAGGGGGTCGGGACCTAACGTCCTGACTTTC
CASGRGSGPNVLTF
>TRBV11-2|TRBJ2-5|TRBD2|NA
TGTGCCAGCAGCTACTGGGCTAGCGGGTTAAGTAAGGAGACCCAGTACTTC
CASSYWASGLSKETQYF
>TRBV12-3/TRBV12-4|TRBJ2-3|TRBD2|NA
TGTGCCAGCAGTCCTGGACTAGCTACGCAGTATTTT
CASSPGLATQYF
>TRBV4-1|TRBJ2-3|NA|NA
TGCGCCAGCAGCCAAGAGAATCAGGGGCCAGATACGCAGTATTTT
CASSQENQGPDTQYF
>TRBV15|TRBJ1-4|NA|NA
TGTGCCACTACGGAGGGATTAAATGAAAAACTGTTTTTT
CATTEGLNEKLFF
>TRBV6-4|TRBJ1-1|NA|NA
TGTGCCAGCAGTGAATACAGGAACACTGAAGCTTTCTTT
CASSEYRNTEAFF
>TRBV19|TRBJ1-5|TRBD1|once
TGTGCCACAGGGGGACCGAATCAGCCCCAGCATTTT
CATGGPNQPQHF
>TRBV12-3/TRBV12-4|TRBJ2-1|NA|once
TGTGCCAGCCGGCCGACTATTAGCAATGAGCAGTTCTTC
CASRPTISNEQFF
>TRBV4-2|TRBJ2-7|TRBD1|NA
TGTGCCAGCAGCCAAGTAGAGGGGACAGGGTCCTACGAGCAGTACTTC
CASSQVEGTGSYEQYF
>TRBV5-1|TRBJ1-1|NA|NA
TGCGCCAGCAGCTTTGGTCTATCGAACACTGAAGCTTTCTTT
CASSFGLSNTEAFF
>TRBV5-1|TRBJ1-2|NA|NA
TGCGCCAGCAGCTTGGGGGCAGTGTATGGCTACACCTTC
CASSLGAVYGYTF
>TRBV27|TRBJ2-1|TRBD2|NA
TGTGCCAGCAGATTAGCGGGCCCCGTCTACAATGAGCAGTTCTTC
CASRLAGPVYNEQFF
>TRBV6-5|TRBJ2-2|NA|NA
TGTGCCAGCCGGGACACCCTCACCGGGGAGCTGTTTTTT
CASRDTLTGELFF
>TRBV7-3|TRBJ2-6|TRBD1|NA
TGTGCCAGCAGCCTGGACAGGGTCCCCTCTGGGGCCAACGTCCTGACTTTC
CASSLDRVPSGANVLTF
>TRBV20-1|TRBJ1-1|NA|NA
TGCAGTGCTAGTATAGACCAGGGCACTGAAGCTTTCTTT
CSASIDQGTEAFF
>TRBV6-4|TRBJ1-5|NA|NA
TGTGCCAGCAGTGACTCGAAGGGGGGGGCAAGGCAGCCCCAGCATTTT
CASSDSKGGARQPQHF
>TRBV7-6|TRBJ1-1|NA|NA
TGTGCCAGCAGCACAGAGGACCGACCGAGCGGTGAAGCTTTCTTT
CASSTEDRPSGEAFF
>TRBV5-4|TRBJ2-3|TRBD2|NA
TGTGCCAGCAGCCTGACTAGCGGGAGGATTATTGATACGCAGTATTTT
CASSLTSGRIIDTQYF
>TRBV12-5|TRBJ1-1|TRBD1|NA
TGTGCTAGTAGCAGACAGGGGGCGCGAACTGAAGCTTTCTTT
CASSRQGARTEAFF
>TRBV30|TRBJ2-7|TRBD2|NA
TGTGCCTGGAGACCGGCGGGACTAGCGGAATTATACGAGCAGTACTTC
CAWRPAGLAELYEQYF
>TRBV18|TRBJ1-5|TRBD1|NA
TGTGCCAGCTCACCGGAGACAGGGGGCGGTCAGCCCCAGCATTTT
CASSPETGGGQPQHF
>TRBV5-1|TRBJ1-6|TRBD1|NA
TGCGCCAGCAGCCCAGCCTCCGGGACAGGGGGTTCACCCCTCCACTTT
CASSPASGTGGSPLHF
>TRBV6-5|TRBJ2-5|TRBD1|NA
TGTGCCAGCAGTTACCCACCAGGGGGTTGGGGGACCCAGTACTTC
CASSYPPGGWGTQYF
>TRBV10-2|TRBJ1-5|TRBD1|NA
TGCGCCAGCAGTCGCCGGGACAGGGGGCCCAATCAGCCCCAGCATTTT
CASSRRDRGPNQPQHF
>TRBV30|TRBJ2-7|NA|NA
TGTGCCTGGAGTGAAGTCCTTAGCTCCTACGAGCAGTACTTC
CAWSEVLSSYEQYF
>TRBV30|TRBJ1-1|NA|NA
TGTGCCTGGACTGTTGGGGCCACTGAAGCTTTCTTT
CAWTVGATEAFF
>TRBV6-5|TRBJ1-1|NA|NA
TGTGCCAGCAGTTACCCGGGATGGACTGAAGCTTTCTTT
CASSYPGWTEAFF
>TRBV6-5|TRBJ1-1|NA|NA
TGTGCCAGCAGTTACACGTCCGACAGGAACACTGAAGCTTTCTTT
CASSYTSDRNTEAFF
>TRBV28|TRBJ2-7|TRBD2|NA
TGTGCCAGCAGGCTCAGCGGGGGGGCCCACGAGCAGTACTTC
CASRLSGGAHEQYF
>TRBV10-1|TRBJ2-7|TRBD1|NA
TGCGCCAGCAGTCTGGACAGGGACGAGCAGTACTTC
CASSLDRDEQYF
>TRBV28|TRBJ2-1|NA|NA
TGTGCCAGCAGTTTACCCGACCAGGATGAGCAGTTCTTC
CASSLPDQDEQFF
>TRBV5-5|TRBJ1-5|NA|NA
TGTGCCAGCAGCCCCTGGACAGACTATAGCAATCAGCCCCAGCATTTT
CASSPWTDYSNQPQHF
>TRBV28|TRBJ1-2|TRBD1|NA
TGTGCCAGCAGCTCAACTCGAGTAGGACAGGGGGCGAAAATCTATGGCTACACCTTC
CASSSTRVGQGAKIYGYTF
>TRBV19|TRBJ1-3|NA|few
TGTGCCAGTAGTCCCCGGCGGCCAGTCTCTGGAAACACCATATATTTT
CASSPRRPVSGNTIYF
>TRBV19|TRBJ1-4|TRBD1|NA
TGTGCCAGTAGTATATCCCCCGGACAGGGAGGGAAACCTAGTGAAAAACTGTTTTTT
CASSISPGQGGKPSEKLFF
>TRBV3-1/TRBV3-2|TRBJ2-1|TRBD2|NA
TGTGCCAGCAGCCAAGGAGGACTAGCCTATGAGCAGTTCTTC
CASSQGGLAYEQFF
>TRBV5-1|TRBJ2-3|TRBD2|NA
TGCGCCAGCAGCTTGGGGCTAGCGGCCACAGATACGCAGTATTTT
CASSLGLAATDTQYF
>TRBV18|TRBJ2-1|NA|NA
TGTGCCAGCTCACCATCGCGGGACAGCAACAATGAGCAGTTCTTC
CASSPSRDSNNEQFF
>TRBV6-5|TRBJ1-1|TRBD1|NA
TGTGCCAGCAGTTACTCGCAAGGGGGCGGCACTGAAGCTTTCTTT
CASSYSQGGGTEAFF
>TRBV2|TRBJ1-5|TRBD1|few
TGTGCCAGCAGTCGGGGACAGAGTTACAATCAGCCCCAGCATTTT
CASSRGQSYNQPQHF
>TRBV28|TRBJ1-3|TRBD1|NA
TGTGCCAGCAGTTTCCAAACAGGGGCTGGAAACACCATATATTTT
CASSFQTGAGNTIYF
>TRBV19|TRBJ1-1|TRBD1|few
TGTGCCAGTACAGGGGGCTTACTTTTGAACACTGAAGCTTTCTTT
CASTGGLLLNTEAFF
>TRBV15|TRBJ2-1|TRBD2|NA
TGTGCCACCACCCCCGGACTAGCGGGGGGACTTTACAATGAGCAGTTCTTC
CATTPGLAGGLYNEQFF
>TRBV6-6|TRBJ1-3|NA|NA
TGTGCCAGCAGTTCCTCGGGCGGGGGGTCTGGAAACACCATATATTTT
CASSSSGGGSGNTIYF
>TRBV6-1|TRBJ2-7|NA|once
TGTGCCAGCAGTGAACTGGTTCTAAACTCCTACGAGCAGTACTTC
CASSELVLNSYEQYF
>TRBV11-2|TRBJ1-1|NA|NA
TGTGCCAGCAGCCCTGGGGGCCCTGAAGCTTTCTTT
CASSPGGPEAFF
>TRBV20-1|TRBJ2-3|TRBD2|NA
TGCAGTGCTAGTCGGCTAGCGGGAGTTAGGGCAGATACGCAGTATTTT
CSASRLAGVRADTQYF
>TRBV28|TRBJ1-1|NA|NA
TGTGCCAGCAGTTTGGTGTGGGTCGGAGGACCGAACACTGAAGCTTTCTTT
CASSLVWVGGPNTEAFF
>TRBV6-2/TRBV6-3|TRBJ2-3|NA|NA
TGTGCCAGCAGTGGGGTCGGGTGGGAGAACTCAGATACGCAGTATTTT
CASSGVGWENSDTQYF
>TRBV27|TRBJ2-7|TRBD2|NA
TGTGTCAGCAGTTTAGCTGCGGGAGTCCACGAGCAGTACTTC
CVSSLAAGVHEQYF
>TRBV4-1|TRBJ1-2|TRBD1|NA
TGCGCCAGCAGCCAAGATTCTTGGGACAGGGACTATGGCTACACCTTC
CASSQDSWDRDYGYTF
>TRBV5-3|TRBJ2-1|TRBD2|once
TGTGCCAGAATTAGCGGGCAAAATGAGCAGTTCTTC
CARISGQNEQFF
>TRBV28|TRBJ2-7|NA|NA
TGTGCCAGCAGTTTTCGAGGAACAGGCGGCGAGCAGTACTTC
CASSFRGTGGEQYF